The 10 T cell receptor beta chains listed next were all sequenced from one sample in a study of shared clonotypes between healthy human individuals (TCRdb year 2020). CD8 naive samples were obtained by positive selection for CCR7 among CD45RO-negative cells, yielding a CD45RA+CCR7+ population from which TemRA cells were excluded. The library was obtained by the immunoSEQ multiplex PCR assay. TCRdb re-hosts the immuneACCESS table, in-frame sequences only. Its copies lack some clones; in the studies checked, an unresolved V gene accounts for under half of them, and the cause for the rest is not known. The sample table lists nearly 2 million clones, about 95% of them with a count of one. 1.2% of the sample goes to the ten largest clones. Input material: naive CD8+ T cells sorted from blood. In light of the paper, this sample's cell subset or site label describes: CD45RA+CCR7+. These receptors all stem from a man aged 18 to 30 in good health.

Only one count was recorded for this clone. Other DNA sequences in the same sample also yield this CDR3. This sequence joins TRBV5-1 and TRBJ2-3; the match to TRBD2 covers 9 bases. Trimming removed 0 bases from V and 3 bases from J; junction bases left unmatched: 2. This CDR3 is 15 amino acids long. The germline V gene encodes CDR1 SGHRS and CDR2 YFSETQ. DNA for the CDR3: TGCGCCAGCAGCTTGGCCAGCGGGGGGACAGATACGCAGTATTTT. As protein: CASSLASGGTDTQYF. The full variable domain, with the rest looked up from reference TRBV5-1 and TRBJ2-3, is KAGVTQTPRYLIKTRGQQVTLSCSPISGHRSVSWYQQTPGQGLQFLFEYFSETQRNKGNFPGRFSGRQFSNSRSEMNVSTLELGDSALYLCASSLASGGTDTQYFGPGTRLTVL.

The J gene is TRBJ2-1, the V gene TRBV11-2; D tentatively reads TRBD1 or TRBD2 (6 bases each). Trimming left V 5 bases short and J 3 bases short, with 17 bases between. This CDR3 is built from 16 residues. Germline CDR1 and CDR2: SGHAT and FQNNGV. CDR3 DNA: TGTGCCAGCAGCCTAACCGAGGGGGGCATCTACAATGAGCAGTTCTTC. Translating it yields CASSLTEGGIYNEQFF.

As for this clone: Other nucleotide sequences from this sample produce the same CDR3. The V call is TRBV4-3, the J call TRBJ2-7; 7 bases are shared with TRBD1. V was pared by 2 bases and J by 1 base, with 2 bases of the junction left unmatched. The CDR3 extends over 14 amino acids. The germline V gene encodes CDR1 LGHNA and CDR2 YSLEER. The CDR3: CASSQFRGSYEQYF. CDR3 DNA sequence: TGCGCCAGCAGCCAATTCAGGGGGTCCTACGAGCAGTACTTC.

The chain has TRBV27 and TRBJ2-7, with 7 positions matching TRBD1. V lost 3 bases, J lost 2 bases, and 10 bases stayed unmatched. Germline CDR1 MNHEY, CDR2 SMNVEV (reference sequence). The CDR3 consists of 16 residues. Written as DNA, the CDR3 is TGTGCCAGCAGTTTTGGAGAGACAGGGTCTCCCTACGAGCAGTACTTC. This codes for CASSFGETGSPYEQYF.

The CDR3 spells CATSRDLRTGGSLYEQYF. The CDR3 bases are TGTGCCACCAGCAGAGATCTTAGGACAGGGGGCTCCCTCTACGAGCAGTACTTC. The gene calls are TRBV15 and TRBJ2-7; TRBD1 matches at 11 bases. The J segment lost 3 bases and the V segment lost 0 bases, leaving 10 bases of the junction unmatched. CDR3 length: 18 amino acids. Germline CDR1 and CDR2: LNHNV and YYDKDF (reference sequence).

V is TRBV19 and J is TRBJ2-5, with a weak D call TRBD2 (6 bases). The V end lost 4 bases, the J end lost 5 bases, and 14 bases lay between the germline ends. Germline V gives CDR1 LNHDA, CDR2 SQIVND (reference sequence). This CDR3 region has 14 residues. In DNA form, the CDR3 reads TGTGCCAGTAGTACCGATTGGGACTCCGAGACCCAGTACTTC. It codes for CASSTDWDSETQYF.

This rearrangement joins TRBV30 to TRBJ1-5; 8 nucleotides align to TRBD1. Germline values: CDR1 GTSNPN, CDR2 SVGIG (reference sequence). The trim removed 6 bases at V and 4 bases at J, leaving 8 bases unmatched. This CDR3 region has 14 residues. CDR3 amino acids: CACDSDRENQPQHF. CDR3 in DNA: TGTGCCTGCGACTCGGACAGGGAGAATCAGCCCCAGCATTTT. The full variable domain, completed using reference TRBV30 and TRBJ1-5, is SQTIHQWPATLVQPVGSPLSLECTVEGTSNPNLYWYRQAAGRGLQLLFYSVGIGQISSEVPQNLSASRPQDRQFILSSKKLLLSDSGFYLCACDSDRENQPQHFGDGTRLSIL.

The chain carries TRBV11-2 and TRBJ2-5; D gene unclear. The end of the DNA fits TRBJ2-7 better, so the J call may be wrong. CDR1 and CDR2 (germline): SGHAT, FQNNGV. CDR3 length: 12 amino acids. CDR3 amino acids: CASSLDRYEQYF. In DNA, the CDR3 is TGTGCCAGCAGCTTAGATCGGTACGAGCAGTACTTC.

This sequence joins TRBV5-4 and TRBJ2-7; 8 bases agree with TRBD1. Per germline, CDR1 SGHNT and CDR2 YYREEE (reference sequence). The CDR3 runs 14 residues. With 4 bases clipped from V and 3 bases from J, the junction kept 6 bases outside the gene matches. CDR3 in amino acids: CASSAQGADYEQYF. DNA for the CDR3: TGTGCCAGCAGCGCCCAGGGGGCGGACTACGAGCAGTACTTC. Combining the CDR3 with reference TRBV5-4 and TRBJ2-7 gives the whole variable domain ETGVTQSPTHLIKTRGQQVTLRCSSQSGHNTVSWYQQALGQGPQFIFQYYREEENGRGNFPPRFSGLQFPNYSSELNVNALELDDSALYLCASSAQGADYEQYFGPGTRLTVT.

This clone has a single count. The chain employs TRBV5-1 and TRBJ2-3; D not resolved. The length of the CDR3 is 15 residues. With 0 bases removed from V and 1 base from J, the gap between germline ends came to 9 bases. The germline gives CDR1 SGHRS, CDR2 YFSETQ. The CDR3 DNA follows: TGCGCCAGCAGCTTGGAGAGACCGGGCACAGATACGCAGTATTTT. This codes for CASSLERPGTDTQYF.